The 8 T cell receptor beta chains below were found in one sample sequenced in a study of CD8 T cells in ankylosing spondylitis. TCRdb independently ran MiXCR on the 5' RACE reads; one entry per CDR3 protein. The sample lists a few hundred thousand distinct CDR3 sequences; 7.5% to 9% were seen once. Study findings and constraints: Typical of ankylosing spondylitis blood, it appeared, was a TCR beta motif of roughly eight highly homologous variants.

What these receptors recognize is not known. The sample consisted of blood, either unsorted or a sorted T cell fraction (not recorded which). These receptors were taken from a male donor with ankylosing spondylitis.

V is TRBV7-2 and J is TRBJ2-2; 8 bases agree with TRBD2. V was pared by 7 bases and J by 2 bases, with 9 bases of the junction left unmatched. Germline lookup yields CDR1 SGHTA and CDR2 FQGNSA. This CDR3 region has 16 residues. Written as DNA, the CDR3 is TGTGCCAGCACCGTCTTAAGCGGGAGAAACACCGGGGAGCTGTTTTTT. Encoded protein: CASTVLSGRNTGELFF.

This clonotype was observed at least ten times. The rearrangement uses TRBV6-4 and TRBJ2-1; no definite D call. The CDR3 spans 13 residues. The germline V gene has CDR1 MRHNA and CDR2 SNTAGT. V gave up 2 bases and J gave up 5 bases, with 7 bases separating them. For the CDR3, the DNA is TGTGCCAGCAGTGACGAGGCCAACAATGAGCAGTTCTTC. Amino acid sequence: CASSDEANNEQFF.

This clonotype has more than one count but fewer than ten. This chain's CDR3 is CASSSGQGSPLHF. CDR3 bases: TGTGCCAGCAGTTCTGGACAGGGGTCACCCCTCCACTTT. The chain couples TRBV7-9 to TRBJ1-6; TRBD1 matches 9 bases. The J segment lost 10 bases and the V segment lost 6 bases, leaving 4 bases of the junction unmatched. This CDR3 is 13 amino acids long. CDR1 SEHNR and CDR2 FQNEAQ come from the germline V gene (reference sequence).

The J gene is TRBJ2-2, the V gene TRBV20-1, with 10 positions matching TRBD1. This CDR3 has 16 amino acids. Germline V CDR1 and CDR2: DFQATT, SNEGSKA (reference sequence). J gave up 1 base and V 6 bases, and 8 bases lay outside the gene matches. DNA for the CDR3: TGCAGTGCAAGACGACAGGGGGCAGGGAACACCGGGGAGCTGTTTTTT. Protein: CSARRQGAGNTGELFF.

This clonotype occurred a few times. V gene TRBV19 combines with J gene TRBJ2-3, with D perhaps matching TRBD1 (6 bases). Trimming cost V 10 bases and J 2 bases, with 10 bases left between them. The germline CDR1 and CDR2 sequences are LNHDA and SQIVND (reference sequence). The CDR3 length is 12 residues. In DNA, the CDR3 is TGTGCCACCAGACAGGACACAGATACGCAGTATTTT. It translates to CATRQDTDTQYF. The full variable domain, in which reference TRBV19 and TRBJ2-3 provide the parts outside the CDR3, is DGGITQSPKYLFRKEGQNVTLSCEQNLNHDAMYWYRQDPGQGLRLIYYSQIVNDFQKGDIAEGYSVSREKKESFPLTVTSAQKNPTAFYLCATRQDTDTQYFGPGTRLTVL.

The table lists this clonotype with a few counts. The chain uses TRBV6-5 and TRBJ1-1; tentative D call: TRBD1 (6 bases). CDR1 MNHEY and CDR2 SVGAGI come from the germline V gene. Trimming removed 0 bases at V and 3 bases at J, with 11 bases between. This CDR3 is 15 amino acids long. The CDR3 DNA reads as TGTGCCAGCAGTTACTCGAGAGGGGGACACACTGAAGCTTTCTTT. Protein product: CASSYSRGGHTEAFF.

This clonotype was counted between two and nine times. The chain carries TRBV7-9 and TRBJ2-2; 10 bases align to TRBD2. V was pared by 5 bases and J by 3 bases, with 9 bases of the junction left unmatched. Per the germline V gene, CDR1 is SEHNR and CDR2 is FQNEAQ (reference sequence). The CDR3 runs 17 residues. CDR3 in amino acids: CASSTQRTSGDTGELFF. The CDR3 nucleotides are TGTGCCAGCAGCACCCAAAGGACTAGCGGAGACACCGGGGAGCTGTTTTTT. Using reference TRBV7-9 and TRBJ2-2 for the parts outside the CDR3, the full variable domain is DTGVSQNPRHKITKRGQNVTFRCDPISEHNRLYWYRQTLGQGPEFLTYFQNEAQLEKSRLLSDRFSAERPKGSFSTLEIQRTEQGDSAMYLCASSTQRTSGDTGELFFGEGSRLTVL.

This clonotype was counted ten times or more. CDR3 nucleotides: TGTGCCAGCAGCTCGAGGACTAGCGGGAGGGCGTCGGATAATGAGCAGTTCTTC. Protein sequence: CASSSRTSGRASDNEQFF. V usage is TRBV13 and J usage is TRBJ2-1; 15 bases fit TRBD2. CDR1 is PRHDT, CDR2 FYEKMQ, per germline (reference sequence). The CDR3 runs to 18 residues. The junction had 11 bases not matched to a gene; V was cut back by 4 bases and J by 7 bases.